The 18 T cell receptor beta chains in this list originate from one sample, sequenced in a study of identical twins. TCRdb reprocessed the 5' RACE reads with MiXCR, giving one entry per CDR3 protein. The table shows 310,000 or so distinct CDR3 sequences, with about 8.3% occurring only once. These same data were also listed under a study on yellow fever vaccine responses in identical twins.

Sequencing used memory (CD45RO+) T cells sorted from blood. The receptors derive from a woman aged 18-29 years in good health.

In its sample, this clonotype was seen many times. Here the CDR3 reads CASSQGTGITEAFF. The CDR3 DNA reads as TGTGCCAGCAGCCAAGGAACAGGGATAACTGAAGCTTTCTTT. The chain couples TRBV3-1 to TRBJ1-1; maybe TRBD1 (6 bases). The length of the CDR3 is 14 residues. Germline CDR1 is LGHDT and CDR2 is YNNKEL (reference sequence). Deletions cut 1 base from V and 5 bases from J, with 11 bases between. The complete variable domain, with remaining parts taken from reference TRBV3-1 and TRBJ1-1, reads DTAVSQTPKYLVTQMGNDKSIKCEQNLGHDTMYWYKQDSKKFLKIMFSYNNKELIINETVPNRFSPKSPDKAHLNLHINSLELGDSAVYFCASSQGTGITEAFFGQGTRLTVV.

This clonotype was seen a few times. The rearrangement joins TRBV5-1 to TRBJ1-2, with D maybe TRBD1 (6 bases). The V end lost 4 bases, the J end lost 2 bases, and 15 bases lay between the germline ends. The CDR3 extends over 15 amino acids. The germline V gene has CDR1 SGHRS and CDR2 YFSETQ. The CDR3 DNA sequence: TGCGCCAGCAGCCCGGGACATAATGAGAACTATGGCTACACCTTC. Protein: CASSPGHNENYGYTF.

This clonotype was seen more than once but under ten times. The chain employs TRBV12-3 or TRBV12-4 and TRBJ1-2, with D uncertain. V was shortened by 3 bases and J by 1 base, with 3 bases between the two germline ends. The CDR3 sequence is 12 residues long. This CDR3 is CASSLHNYGYTF. In DNA form, the CDR3 reads TGTGCCAGCAGTTTGCATAACTATGGCTACACCTTC.

This clonotype has a handful of counts. The chain uses TRBV6-5 and TRBJ2-1; D unclear. The germline V gene encodes CDR1 MNHEY and CDR2 SVGAGI. The ends were cut back, 5 bases at V and 7 bases at J, with 9 bases in the middle. This CDR3 has 12 amino acids. In DNA, the CDR3 is TGTGCCAGCAGTCACGATCGGAATGAGCAGTTCTTC. Its protein product is CASSHDRNEQFF.

The genes are TRBV20-1 and TRBJ1-3; D is unresolved. Germline CDR1 is DFQATT and CDR2 is SNEGSKA (reference sequence). CDR3 length: 12 amino acids. V dropped 7 bases and J dropped 0 bases, with 7 bases sitting between them. The CDR3 sequence: CSGQSSGNTIYF. CDR3 coding DNA: TGCAGTGGGCAGTCCTCTGGAAACACCATATATTTT.

This chain connects TRBV3-1 to TRBJ1-1; D gene unclear. Deletions cut 1 base from V and 1 base from J, with 7 bases between. The germline V gene encodes CDR1 LGHDT and CDR2 YNNKEL (reference sequence). The CDR3 is 14 residues long. CDR3 in amino acids: CASSQGHKNTEAFF. CDR3 DNA sequence: TGTGCCAGCAGCCAAGGACATAAGAACACTGAAGCTTTCTTT.

In its sample, this clonotype was seen many times. The chain is built from TRBV7-9 and TRBJ1-3; D is unresolved. In germline, CDR1 is SEHNR, CDR2 FQNEAQ (reference sequence). V shed 5 bases and J shed 0 bases, with 8 bases lying between them. The CDR3 extends over 14 amino acids. The CDR3 nucleotides are TGTGCCAGCAGCCCCGTGTCCTCTGGAAACACCATATATTTT. Translation gives CASSPVSSGNTIYF.

This clonotype was counted ten times or more. V gene TRBV5-1 combines with J gene TRBJ2-7; D not resolved. Germline CDR1 reads SGHRS; CDR2 reads YFSETQ. The CDR3 consists of 13 residues. Trimming left V 3 bases short and J 4 bases short, with 11 bases between. The CDR3 DNA reads TGCGCCAGCAGCTGTGACGGTATATACGAGCAGTACGTC. Its translation: CASSCDGIYEQYV.

This clonotype was detected many times. J is TRBJ1-1 and V is TRBV20-1; perhaps TRBD1 as D (6 bases). Germline CDR1 reads DFQATT; CDR2 reads SNEGSKA (reference sequence). CDR3 size: 15 residues. The V gene lost 1 base and the J gene lost 8 bases, with 20 bases spanning the gap. Written as DNA, the CDR3 is TGCAGTGCTAGAGTGGGAGGGACACTTTCTGACGAAGCTTTCTTT. This encodes CSARVGGTLSDEAFF.

This clonotype was found many times. The genes are TRBV28 and TRBJ2-1; D unclear. The length of the CDR3 is 14 residues. Trimming shortened V by 6 bases and J by 8 bases, and 17 bases separated the two germline ends. Looked up from germline, CDR1 is MDHEN and CDR2 is SYDVKM. The CDR3 DNA sequence: TGTGCCAGCAGCGAAGGGCCCTCCCCATATGAGCAGTTCTTC. This codes for CASSEGPSPYEQFF.

This clonotype was counted many times. The V and J genes are TRBV28 and TRBJ2-3; TRBD2 matches 7 bases. V lost 3 bases to trimming and J lost 0 bases; unmatched junction nucleotides: 3. From germline, CDR1 is MDHEN and CDR2 SYDVKM. The CDR3 runs to 15 residues. The chain's CDR3 is CASSLGLTSTDTQYF. CDR3 sequence (DNA): TGTGCCAGCAGTTTGGGACTAACTAGCACAGATACGCAGTATTTT. The full variable domain, in which reference TRBV28 and TRBJ2-3 provide the parts outside the CDR3, is DVKVTQSSRYLVKRTGEKVFLECVQDMDHENMFWYRQDPGLGLRLIYFSYDVKMKEKGDIPEGYSVSREKKERFSLILESASTNQTSMYLCASSLGLTSTDTQYFGPGTRLTVL.

Many counts were recorded for this clonotype. V usage is TRBV5-1 and J usage is TRBJ2-7; the D is unclear. Between the trimmed V and J ends, which lost 0 bases and 2 bases, there was a span of 12 bases. The CDR3 sequence is 15 residues long. Germline CDR1 is SGHRS and CDR2 is YFSETQ. The CDR3 sequence is CASSLGDYLTYEQYF. The CDR3 nucleotides are TGCGCCAGCAGCTTGGGGGATTACCTAACCTACGAGCAGTACTTC.

This clonotype was recorded at least ten times. The chain carries TRBV29-1 and TRBJ1-1, with a tentative D call TRBD1 (6 bases). Germline CDR1 is SQVTM and CDR2 is ANQGSEA. The CDR3 is 12 residues long. The CDR3 DNA follows: TGCATCATTAGGGGGGAGAACACTGAAGCTTTCTTT. Its translation: CIIRGENTEAFF.

The chain recombines TRBV14 with TRBJ2-3, with TRBD2 matching 10 bases. Germline loops: CDR1 SGHDN, CDR2 FVKESK. The CDR3 contains 16 residues. The ends lost 4 bases at V and 1 base at J; junction bases unmatched: 5. The CDR3 sequence: CASSRGGTSGTDTQYF. The CDR3 region has the DNA TGTGCCAGCAGCCGCGGGGGGACTAGCGGCACAGATACGCAGTATTTT.

The table lists this clonotype with a few counts. This chain joins TRBV12-3 or TRBV12-4 and TRBJ2-2, with D unclear. This CDR3 is built from 11 residues. Trimming pared 8 bases from V and 6 bases from J, leaving 7 bases between. CDR3 bases: TGTGCCAGCTTGAGGTCCGGGGAGCTGTTTTTT. As protein: CASLRSGELFF.

In its sample, this clonotype was seen many times. The chain joins TRBV12-3 or TRBV12-4 to TRBJ2-1; D perhaps matches TRBD1 (5 bases). This CDR3 contains 15 residues. V was shortened by 2 bases and J by 0 bases, with 8 bases between the two germline ends. The CDR3 sequence is CASSLSGYSYNEQFF. The CDR3, as DNA: TGTGCCAGCAGTTTATCAGGGTACTCCTACAATGAGCAGTTCTTC.

This clonotype has only a few counts. In DNA, the CDR3 is TGTGCCAGCAGCCAAGGGGTACAGGCAGGCACAGATACGCAGTATTTT. Protein sequence: CASSQGVQAGTDTQYF. The rearrangement uses TRBV3-1 and TRBJ2-3; D is perhaps TRBD1 (5 bases). The germline V gene encodes CDR1 LGHDT and CDR2 YNNKEL (reference sequence). Trimming took 1 base from V and 1 from J, leaving 12 bases between them. The CDR3 runs 16 residues.

In this sample, this clonotype turned up many times. The gene calls are TRBV3-1 and TRBJ2-5, with 7 bases identical to TRBD1. CDR3 length: 13 amino acids. From germline, CDR1 is LGHDT and CDR2 YNNKEL (reference sequence). V lost 2 bases and J lost 4; bases outside the gene matches: 1. This chain's CDR3 is CASSQNRGETQYF. As DNA, the CDR3 is TGTGCCAGCAGCCAAAACAGGGGAGAGACCCAGTACTTC.